This T cell receptor (beta chain) was sequenced during a study of T cell responses to AZD1222 COVID-19 vaccine. The study, taken as a whole, reports: CD4 TCRs linked to vaccination spanned spike, dominating at 160-218 and 743-854. Only 5 to 7 individuals given AZD1222 were seropositive at baseline.

This clone was seen more than once but under ten times. Its antigen is unknown. Looked up from germline, CDR1 is LGHDT and CDR2 is YNNKEL (reference sequence). Trimming took 2 bases from V and 0 from J, leaving 8 bases between them. The CDR3 sequence is 15 residues long. Clones were sequenced by immunoSEQ multiplex PCR, and TCRdb holds only the in-frame ones, with some missing. The sample consists of around 120,000 clones, about nine tenths of them appearing once. The chain joins TRBV3-1 (or the pseudogene TRBV3-2) to TRBJ1-5; D is undetermined. The receptor was isolated from an adult who received the AZD1222 COVID-19 vaccine. The sequences come from peripheral blood, collected 28 days after the second AZD1222 dose. The CDR3 DNA reads as TGTGCCAGCAGCCAAAAACATAATAGCAATCAGCCCCAGCATTTT. Translated, it gives CASSQKHNSNQPQHF.